Reported below is one T cell receptor beta chain. Antigen unknown. Each CDR3 protein gets one entry after TCRdb re-called the 5' RACE reads with MiXCR. This sample has fewer than 550,000 distinct CDR3 sequences, with 12% to 15% found just once. The entry originates in a study of identical twins. Study findings and constraints: Possibly, invariant MAIT and iNKT cells partly confounded zero-insertion analyses. Beta out-of-frame sequences showed weaker excess twin sharing.

Germline V lookup: CDR1 LNHNV, CDR2 YYDKDF (reference sequence). The trim removed 5 bases at V and 7 bases at J, leaving 5 bases unmatched. The CDR3 contains 15 residues. These data were also reused for a study on yellow fever vaccine responses in identical twins.

Material: CD4+ T cells sorted from blood. The origin of this receptor is a woman in her late teens or twenties in good health. The V gene is TRBV15, the J gene TRBJ2-1, with TRBD2 matching 13 bases. The DNA of the CDR3 is TGTGCCACCAGCCCCGGGACTAGCGGGACAAATGAGCAGTTCTTC. Translating gives CATSPGTSGTNEQFF.